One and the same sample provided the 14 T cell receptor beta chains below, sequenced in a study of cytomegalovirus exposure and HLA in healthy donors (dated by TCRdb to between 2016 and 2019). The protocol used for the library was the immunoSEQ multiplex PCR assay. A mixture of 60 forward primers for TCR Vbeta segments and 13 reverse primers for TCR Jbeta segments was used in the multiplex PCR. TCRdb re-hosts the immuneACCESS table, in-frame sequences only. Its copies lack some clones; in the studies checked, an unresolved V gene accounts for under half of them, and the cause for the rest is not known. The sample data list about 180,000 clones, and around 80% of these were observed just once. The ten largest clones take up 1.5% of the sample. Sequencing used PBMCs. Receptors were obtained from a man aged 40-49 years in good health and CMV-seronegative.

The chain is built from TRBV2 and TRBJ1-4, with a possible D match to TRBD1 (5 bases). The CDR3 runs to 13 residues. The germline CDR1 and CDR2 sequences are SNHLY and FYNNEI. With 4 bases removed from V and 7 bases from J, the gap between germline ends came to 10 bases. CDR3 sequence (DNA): TGTGCCAGCAGTGGTCAGGGAAGTGAAAAACTGTTTTTT. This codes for CASSGQGSEKLFF.

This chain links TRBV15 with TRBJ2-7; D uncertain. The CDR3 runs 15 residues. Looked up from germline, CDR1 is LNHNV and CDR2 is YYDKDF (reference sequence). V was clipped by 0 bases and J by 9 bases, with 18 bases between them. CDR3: CATSREETALTGQYF. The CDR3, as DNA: TGTGCCACCAGCAGAGAGGAAACGGCACTTACGGGGCAGTACTTC.

The CDR3 bases are TGCGCCAGCAGCCAAGATCGGGGACAGGGCTATGGCTACACCTTC. This sequence encodes CASSQDRGQGYGYTF. This chain uses TRBV4-3 with TRBJ1-2, with 9 bases identical to TRBD1. CDR3 length equals 15 residues. Per the germline V gene, CDR1 is LGHNA and CDR2 is YSLEER. The trim removed 0 bases at V and 4 bases at J, leaving 3 bases unmatched.

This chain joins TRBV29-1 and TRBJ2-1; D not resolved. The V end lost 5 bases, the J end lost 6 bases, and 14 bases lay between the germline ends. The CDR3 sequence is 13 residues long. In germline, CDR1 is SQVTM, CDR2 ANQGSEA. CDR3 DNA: TGCAGCGTTCTCCCCCCCTACCCCAATGAGCAGTTCTTC. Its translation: CSVLPPYPNEQFF.

The CDR3 loop reads CASIKASGGAGELFF. The CDR3 DNA is TGTGCCAGCATTAAAGCTAGCGGGGGGGCCGGGGAGCTGTTTTTT. The rearrangement joins TRBV6-5 to TRBJ2-2, with 12 positions matching TRBD2. This CDR3 has 15 amino acids. V gave up 7 bases and J gave up 6 bases; unmatched junction bases: 6. The germline gives CDR1 MNHEY, CDR2 SVGAGI.

The CDR3 region has the DNA TGTGCCAGCAGTCGGACAGGGGAAGTGGACGAGCAGTACTTC. This codes for CASSRTGEVDEQYF. This chain links TRBV6-6 with TRBJ2-7; 9 nucleotides match TRBD1. This CDR3 is 14 amino acids long. CDR1 and CDR2 (germline): MNHNY, SVGAGI (reference sequence). V dropped 5 bases and J dropped 5; count of bases not matched to a gene: 7.

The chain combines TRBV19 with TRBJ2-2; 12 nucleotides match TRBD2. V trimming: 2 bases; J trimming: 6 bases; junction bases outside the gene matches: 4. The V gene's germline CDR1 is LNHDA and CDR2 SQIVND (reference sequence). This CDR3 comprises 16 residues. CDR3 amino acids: CASSIRTSGIPGELFF. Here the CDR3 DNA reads TGTGCCAGTAGTATACGGACTAGCGGGATCCCCGGGGAGCTGTTTTTT. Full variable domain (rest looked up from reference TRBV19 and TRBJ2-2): DGGITQSPKYLFRKEGQNVTLSCEQNLNHDAMYWYRQDPGQGLRLIYYSQIVNDFQKGDIAEGYSVSREKKESFPLTVTSAQKNPTAFYLCASSIRTSGIPGELFFGEGSRLTVL.

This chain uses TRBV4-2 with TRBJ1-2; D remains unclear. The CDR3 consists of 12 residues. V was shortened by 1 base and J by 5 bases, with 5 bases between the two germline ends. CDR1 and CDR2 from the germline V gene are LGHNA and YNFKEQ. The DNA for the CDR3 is TGTGCCAGCAGCCAAGCCGTTTATGGCTACACCTTC. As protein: CASSQAVYGYTF.

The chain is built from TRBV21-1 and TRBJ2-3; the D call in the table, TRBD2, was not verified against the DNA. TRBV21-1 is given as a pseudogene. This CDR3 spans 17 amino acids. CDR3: CASSKEGLAGSTDTQYF. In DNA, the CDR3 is TGTGCCAGCAGCAAAGAGGGCCTAGCGGGGAGCACAGATACGCAGTATTTT.

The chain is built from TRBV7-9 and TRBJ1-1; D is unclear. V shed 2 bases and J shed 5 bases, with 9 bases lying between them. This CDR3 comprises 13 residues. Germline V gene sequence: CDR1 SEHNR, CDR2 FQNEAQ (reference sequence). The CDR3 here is CASSLRGFTEAFF. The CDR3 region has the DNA TGTGCCAGCAGCTTACGCGGGTTTACTGAAGCTTTCTTT.

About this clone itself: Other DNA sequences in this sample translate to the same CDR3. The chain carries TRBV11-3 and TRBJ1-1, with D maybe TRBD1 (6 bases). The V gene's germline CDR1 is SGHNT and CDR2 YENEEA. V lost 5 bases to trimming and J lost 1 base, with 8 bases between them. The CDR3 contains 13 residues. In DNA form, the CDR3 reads TGTGCCAGCAGCGCGACAGGGAACACTGAAGCTTTCTTT. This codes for CASSATGNTEAFF.

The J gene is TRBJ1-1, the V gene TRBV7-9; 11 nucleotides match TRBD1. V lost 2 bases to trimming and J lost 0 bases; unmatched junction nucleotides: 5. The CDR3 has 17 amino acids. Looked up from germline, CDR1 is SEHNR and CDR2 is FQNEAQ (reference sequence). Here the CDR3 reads CASSLRDRGRLNTEAFF. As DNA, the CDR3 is TGTGCCAGCAGCTTACGGGACAGGGGGAGACTGAACACTGAAGCTTTCTTT.

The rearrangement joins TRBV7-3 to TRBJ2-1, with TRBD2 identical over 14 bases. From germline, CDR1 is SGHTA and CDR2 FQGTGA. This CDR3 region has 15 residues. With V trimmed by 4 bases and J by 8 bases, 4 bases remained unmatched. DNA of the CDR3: TGTGCCAGCAGCTCCGGACTAGCGGGGGGAGATGAGCAGTTCTTC. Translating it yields CASSSGLAGGDEQFF. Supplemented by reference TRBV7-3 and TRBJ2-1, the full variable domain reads GAGVSQTPSNKVTEKGKYVELRCDPISGHTALYWYRQSLGQGPEFLIYFQGTGAADDSGLPNDRFFAVRPEGSVSTLKIQRTERGDSAVYLCASSSGLAGGDEQFFGPGTRLTVL.

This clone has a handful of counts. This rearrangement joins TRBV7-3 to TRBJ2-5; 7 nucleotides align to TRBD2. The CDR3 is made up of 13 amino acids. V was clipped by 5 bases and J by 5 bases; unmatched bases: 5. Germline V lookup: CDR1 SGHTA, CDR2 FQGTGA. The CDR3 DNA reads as TGTGCCAGCAGCCGCGGGAGTAGGGAGACCCAGTACTTC. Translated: CASSRGSRETQYF. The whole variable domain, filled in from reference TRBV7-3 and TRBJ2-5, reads GAGVSQTPSNKVTEKGKYVELRCDPISGHTALYWYRQSLGQGPEFLIYFQGTGAADDSGLPNDRFFAVRPEGSVSTLKIQRTERGDSAVYLCASSRGSRETQYFGPGTRLLVL.